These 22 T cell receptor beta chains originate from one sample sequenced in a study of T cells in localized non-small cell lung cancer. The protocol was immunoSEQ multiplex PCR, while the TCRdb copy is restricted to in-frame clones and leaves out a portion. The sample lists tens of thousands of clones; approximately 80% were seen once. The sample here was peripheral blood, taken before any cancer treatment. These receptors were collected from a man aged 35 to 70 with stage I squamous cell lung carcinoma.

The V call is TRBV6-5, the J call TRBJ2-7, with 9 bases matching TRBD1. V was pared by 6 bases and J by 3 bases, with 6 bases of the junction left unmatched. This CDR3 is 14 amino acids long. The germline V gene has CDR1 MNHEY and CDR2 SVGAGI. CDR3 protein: CASSSGTGFYEQYF. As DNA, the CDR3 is TGTGCCAGCAGCTCCGGGACAGGGTTCTACGAGCAGTACTTC.

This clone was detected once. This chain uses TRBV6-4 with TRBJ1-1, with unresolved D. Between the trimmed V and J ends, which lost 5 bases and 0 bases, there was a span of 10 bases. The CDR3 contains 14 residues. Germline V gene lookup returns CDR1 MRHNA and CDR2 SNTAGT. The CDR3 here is CASSPAQMNTEAFF. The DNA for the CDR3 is TGTGCCAGCAGTCCAGCCCAAATGAACACTGAAGCTTTCTTT.

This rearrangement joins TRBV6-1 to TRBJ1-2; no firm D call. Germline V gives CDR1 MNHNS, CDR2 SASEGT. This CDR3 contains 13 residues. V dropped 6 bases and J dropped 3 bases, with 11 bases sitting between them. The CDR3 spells CASRSWGYYGYTF. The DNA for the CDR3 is TGTGCCAGCAGATCATGGGGATACTATGGCTACACCTTC.

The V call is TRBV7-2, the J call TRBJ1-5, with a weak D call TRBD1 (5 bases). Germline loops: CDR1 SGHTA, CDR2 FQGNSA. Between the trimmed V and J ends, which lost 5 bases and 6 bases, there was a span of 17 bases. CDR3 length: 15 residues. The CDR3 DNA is TGTGCCAGCAGCCTCAGCGGGGGAGTCTCTCAGCCCCAGCATTTT. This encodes CASSLSGGVSQPQHF.

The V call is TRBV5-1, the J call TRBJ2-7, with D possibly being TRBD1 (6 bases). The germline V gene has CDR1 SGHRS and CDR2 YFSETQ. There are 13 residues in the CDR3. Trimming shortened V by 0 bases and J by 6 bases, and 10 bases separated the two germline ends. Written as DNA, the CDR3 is TGCGCCAGCAGCTTGGGACAGGTCACCGAGCAGTACTTC. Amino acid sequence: CASSLGQVTEQYF. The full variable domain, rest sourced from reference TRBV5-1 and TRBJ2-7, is KAGVTQTPRYLIKTRGQQVTLSCSPISGHRSVSWYQQTPGQGLQFLFEYFSETQRNKGNFPGRFSGRQFSNSRSEMNVSTLELGDSALYLCASSLGQVTEQYFGPGTRLTVT.

The DNA for the CDR3 is TGTGCCAGCAGCTTACAGGGGTGGGCCAAAAACATTCAGTACTTC. It codes for CASSLQGWAKNIQYF. The chain has TRBV5-4 and TRBJ2-4; 7 bases are a match to TRBD1. Germline CDR1 reads SGHNT; CDR2 reads YYREEE (reference sequence). Trimming removed 2 bases from V and 1 base from J; junction bases left unmatched: 3. The CDR3 extends over 15 amino acids.

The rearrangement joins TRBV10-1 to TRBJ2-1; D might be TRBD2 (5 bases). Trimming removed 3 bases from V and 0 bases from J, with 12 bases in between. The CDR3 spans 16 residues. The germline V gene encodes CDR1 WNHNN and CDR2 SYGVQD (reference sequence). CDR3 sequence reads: CASSDPLGPSYNEQFF. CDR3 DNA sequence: TGCGCCAGCAGTGACCCACTAGGGCCCTCCTACAATGAGCAGTTCTTC.

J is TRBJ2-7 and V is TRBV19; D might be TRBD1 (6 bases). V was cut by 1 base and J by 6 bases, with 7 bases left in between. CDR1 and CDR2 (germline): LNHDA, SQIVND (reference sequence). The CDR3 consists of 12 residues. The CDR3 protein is CASSIGGGEQYF. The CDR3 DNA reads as TGTGCCAGTAGTATAGGAGGGGGCGAGCAGTACTTC.

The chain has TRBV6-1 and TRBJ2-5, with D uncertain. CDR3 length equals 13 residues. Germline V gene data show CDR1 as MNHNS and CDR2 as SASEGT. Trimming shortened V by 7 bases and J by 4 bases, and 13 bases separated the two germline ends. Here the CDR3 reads CASTIIKGETQYF. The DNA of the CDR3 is TGTGCCAGCACCATAATCAAGGGAGAGACCCAGTACTTC.

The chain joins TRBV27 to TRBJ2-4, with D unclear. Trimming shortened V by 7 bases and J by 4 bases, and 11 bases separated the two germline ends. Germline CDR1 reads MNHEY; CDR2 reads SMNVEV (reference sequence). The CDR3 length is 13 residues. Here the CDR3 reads CASTTPEKNIQYF. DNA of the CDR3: TGTGCCAGCACTACCCCTGAGAAAAACATTCAGTACTTC.

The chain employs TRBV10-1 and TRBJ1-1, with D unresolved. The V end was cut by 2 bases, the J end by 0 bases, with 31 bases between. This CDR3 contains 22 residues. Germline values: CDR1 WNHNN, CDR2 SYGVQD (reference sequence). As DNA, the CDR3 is TGCGCCAGCAGTGAGCTTGGTACCACCTCCGGGCGGACCCCGAGGATGAACACTGAAGCTTTCTTT. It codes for CASSELGTTSGRTPRMNTEAFF.

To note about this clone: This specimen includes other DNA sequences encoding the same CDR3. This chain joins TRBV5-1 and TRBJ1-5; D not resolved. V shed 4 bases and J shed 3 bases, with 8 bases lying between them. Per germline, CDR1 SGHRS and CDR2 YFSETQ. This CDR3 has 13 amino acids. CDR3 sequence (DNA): TGCGCCAGCAGCCTAACAGTCAATCAGCCCCAGCATTTT. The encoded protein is CASSLTVNQPQHF.

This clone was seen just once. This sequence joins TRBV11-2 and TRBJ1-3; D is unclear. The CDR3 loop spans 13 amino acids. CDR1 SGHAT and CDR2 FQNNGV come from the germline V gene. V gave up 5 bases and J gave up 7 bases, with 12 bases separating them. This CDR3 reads CASSRLGVNTIYF. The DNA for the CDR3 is TGTGCCAGCAGCCGTCTGGGCGTTAACACCATATATTTT. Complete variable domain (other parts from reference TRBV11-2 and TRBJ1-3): EAGVAQSPRYKIIEKRQSVAFWCNPISGHATLYWYQQILGQGPKLLIQFQNNGVVDDSQLPKDRFSAERLKGVDSTLKIQPAKLEDSAVYLCASSRLGVNTIYFGEGSWLTVV.

Here the CDR3 reads CASRAGEYQETQYF. As DNA, the CDR3 is TGCGCCAGCAGAGCGGGGGAGTACCAAGAGACCCAGTACTTC. The genes are TRBV5-1 and TRBJ2-5; 8 positions match TRBD2. V trimming: 5 bases; J trimming: 0 bases; junction bases outside the gene matches: 3. Per the germline V gene, CDR1 is SGHRS and CDR2 is YFSETQ. The CDR3 runs to 14 residues. Supplemented by reference TRBV5-1 and TRBJ2-5, the full variable domain reads KAGVTQTPRYLIKTRGQQVTLSCSPISGHRSVSWYQQTPGQGLQFLFEYFSETQRNKGNFPGRFSGRQFSNSRSEMNVSTLELGDSALYLCASRAGEYQETQYFGPGTRLLVL.

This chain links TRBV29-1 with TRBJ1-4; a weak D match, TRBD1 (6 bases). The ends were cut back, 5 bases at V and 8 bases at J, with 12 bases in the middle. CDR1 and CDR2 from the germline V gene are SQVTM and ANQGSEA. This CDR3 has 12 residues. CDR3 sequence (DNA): TGCAGCGTTATCCACCAGGGGGAAAAACTGTTTTTT. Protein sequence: CSVIHQGEKLFF.

CDR3 region: CASSFQANTEAFF. The CDR3 DNA follows: TGTGCCAGCAGCTTTCAAGCGAACACTGAAGCTTTCTTT. This chain links TRBV11-3 with TRBJ1-1; no definite D call. V was trimmed by 3 bases and J by 1 base, leaving 6 bases between them. CDR1 is SGHNT and CDR2 is YENEEA in the germline V gene. This CDR3 spans 13 amino acids.

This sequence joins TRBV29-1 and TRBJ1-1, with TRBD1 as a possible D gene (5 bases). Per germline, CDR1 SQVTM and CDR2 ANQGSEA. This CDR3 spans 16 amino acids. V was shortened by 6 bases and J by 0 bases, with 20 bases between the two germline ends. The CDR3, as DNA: TGCAGCGTGACATACTTATCGACAGTCATGAACACTGAAGCTTTCTTT. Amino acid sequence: CSVTYLSTVMNTEAFF.

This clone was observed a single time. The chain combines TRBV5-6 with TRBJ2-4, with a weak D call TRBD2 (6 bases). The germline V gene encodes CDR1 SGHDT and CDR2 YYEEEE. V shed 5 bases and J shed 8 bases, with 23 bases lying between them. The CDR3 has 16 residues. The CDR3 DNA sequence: TGTGCCAGCAGTCCGACTAGAGCGGGCCAGGCGGACATTCAGTACTTC. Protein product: CASSPTRAGQADIQYF.

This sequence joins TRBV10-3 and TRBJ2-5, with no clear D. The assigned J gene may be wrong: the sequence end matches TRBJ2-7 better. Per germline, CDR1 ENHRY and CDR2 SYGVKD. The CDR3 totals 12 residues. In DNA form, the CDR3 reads TGTGCCATCAGTGAGTCATCCTACGAGCAGTACTTC. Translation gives CAISESSYEQYF.

Written as DNA, the CDR3 is TGTGCCAGCAGCTTAAGACTGTCCAGCTCCTACGAGCAGTACTTC. Protein product: CASSLRLSSSYEQYF. The genes are TRBV7-2 and TRBJ2-7; D not certain. The germline CDR1 and CDR2 sequences are SGHTA and FQGNSA. This CDR3 spans 15 amino acids. V shed 2 bases and J shed 0 bases, with 11 bases lying between them.

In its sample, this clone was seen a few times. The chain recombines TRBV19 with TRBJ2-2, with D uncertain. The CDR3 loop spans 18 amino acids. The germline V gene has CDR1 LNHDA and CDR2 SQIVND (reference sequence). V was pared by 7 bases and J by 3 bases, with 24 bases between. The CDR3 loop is CASNPLYTRTPDTGELFF. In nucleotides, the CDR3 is TGTGCCAGTAATCCTCTCTATACACGAACGCCGGACACCGGGGAGCTGTTTTTT.

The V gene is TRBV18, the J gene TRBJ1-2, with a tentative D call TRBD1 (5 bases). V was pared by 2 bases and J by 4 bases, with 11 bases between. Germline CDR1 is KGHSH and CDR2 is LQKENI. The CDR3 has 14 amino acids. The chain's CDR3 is CASSPAQGRYGYTF. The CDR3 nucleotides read TGTGCCAGCTCACCAGCGCAGGGACGCTATGGCTACACCTTC.